This TCR beta chain was obtained from a study of brain T cells in children with intractable seizures. TCRdb's copy holds only in-frame clones and misses some; the assay was immunoSEQ multiplex PCR. The sample has 60,000 to 65,000 clones, about 96% seen once; the top ten hold 0.35% to 0.4%. At least one anti-epileptic drug was given before surgery. Per the germline V gene, CDR1 is SGHRS and CDR2 is YFSETQ. The CDR3 runs 14 residues. V lost 3 bases, J lost 2 bases, and 11 bases lay in between. The sample was peripheral blood, taken at surgery. The clonotype was recovered from a boy in the first two years of life with focal cortical dysplasia and intractable seizures. The chain is built from TRBV5-1 and TRBJ2-5; D gene unclear. In DNA, the CDR3 is TGCGCCAGCAGCTGGCTGAGGCGTCAAGAGACCCAGTACTTC. This codes for CASSWLRRQETQYF.